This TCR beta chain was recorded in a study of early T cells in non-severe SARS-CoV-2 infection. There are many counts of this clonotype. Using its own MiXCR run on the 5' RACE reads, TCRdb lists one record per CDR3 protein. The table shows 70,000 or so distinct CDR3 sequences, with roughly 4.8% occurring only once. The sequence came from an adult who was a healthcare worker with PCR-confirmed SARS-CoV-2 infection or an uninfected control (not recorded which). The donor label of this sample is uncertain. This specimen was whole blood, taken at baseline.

The CDR3 reads CASSLAREGNYGYTF. DNA of the CDR3: TGTGCCAGCAGCTTAGCGCGTGAGGGGAACTATGGCTACACCTTC. The genes are TRBV7-9 and TRBJ1-2; possible D gene TRBD1, 5 bases. Germline CDR1 SEHNR, CDR2 FQNEAQ (reference sequence). V was shortened by 0 bases and J by 2 bases, with 10 bases between the two germline ends. The CDR3 extends over 15 amino acids.